This TCR beta chain was captured in a study of CD8 T cells in Susac syndrome. Reverse transcription of about 0.5 to 1 ug RNA used random hexamers. The CDR3 of TCR beta was amplified by immunoSEQ multiplex PCR across 54 Vbeta and 13 Jbeta. TCRdb independently ran MiXCR on the immunoSEQ multiplex PCR reads; one entry per CDR3 protein. The data contain approximately 100,000 distinct CDR3 sequences, 85% to 95% of them singletons. From germline, CDR1 is MNHEY and CDR2 SMNVEV (reference sequence). Trimming removed 2 bases from V and 5 bases from J; junction bases left unmatched: 2. The CDR3 length is 13 residues. The authors sequenced TCR beta from blood CD8+ and CD4+ T cells. TEMRA cells were FACS-enriched, while CD8+ and CD4+ T cells were negatively isolated.

V usage is TRBV27 and J usage is TRBJ2-7; 8 nucleotides line up with TRBD2. Sequenced: CD8+ T cells from PBMCs. The receptor was derived from a human donor in good health. The CDR3 region is CASSLARGDEQYF. The CDR3 DNA follows: TGTGCCAGCAGTTTAGCGCGGGGGGACGAGCAGTACTTC.